This T cell receptor (beta chain) was captured in a study of blood T cell repertoires in COVID-19. In the study overall: Some COVID-19 samples were acute and others convalescent; all came from the United States, Italy and Spain. T cells, B-cell-depleted T cells, or PBMCs supplied cDNA or gDNA.

In the authors' methods: The authors estimated nucleated cell counts from reference gene primer amplification. Method: immunoSEQ multiplex PCR; TCRdb's copy keeps in-frame clones and lacks some. V and J calls and clone size come straight from that table; D and trimming were deduced from the DNA. The table lists approximately 140,000 clones, approximately 86% of them singletons. This CDR3 comprises 14 residues. Germline-derived CDR1 and CDR2 are LNHDA and SQIVND (reference sequence). With 5 bases removed from V and 2 bases from J, the gap between germline ends came to 9 bases. V and J are TRBV19 and TRBJ2-2; maybe TRBD2 (6 bases). This receptor was taken from a man in his 70s with acute or convalescent COVID-19. Material: peripheral blood. In DNA form, the CDR3 reads TGTGCCAGTAGTTTCGGGGGAAACACCGGGGAGCTGTTTTTT. Encoded protein: CASSFGGNTGELFF.